A selection of T cell receptor beta chains follows, all from one sample in a study of Ad26.COV2.S vaccination and SARS-CoV-2 variants. TCRdb keeps only in-frame clones here, not all; method: immunoSEQ multiplex PCR. The sample holds over 400,000 clones, less than 95% seen once. Sequences were derived from peripheral blood, sampled in a trial of Ad26.COV2.S vaccine versus placebo. Receptor source: a person aged 18-60 years who received the Ad26.COV2.S COVID-19 vaccine or a placebo. CDR3s include the opening cysteine and the closing phenylalanine or tryptophan. The order of the fields is clone size, J gene, D gene, V gene, CDR3 DNA, CDR3 protein. The D gene is left open where the match is weak. Clone size is given for some rows only: seen once, a few or many times, or a class if the clone is expanded.

clone_size: once
j_call: TRBJ2-3
d_call: TRBD2
v_call: TRBV27
cdr3_nt: TGTGCCAGCAGTAAAACTAGCGGGAGGGGAGTTACGCAGTATTTT
cdr3_aa: CASSKTSGRGVTQYF

clone_size: .
j_call: TRBJ2-3
d_call: .
v_call: TRBV28
cdr3_nt: TGTGCCAGCAGTTCCAGACTAGGAGGGACAGATACGCAGTATTTT
cdr3_aa: CASSSRLGGTDTQYF

clone_size: .
j_call: TRBJ2-7
d_call: .
v_call: TRBV3-1/TRBV3-2
cdr3_nt: TGTGCCAGCAGCCAAGTTGGTCGGCCTTCTAACGAGCAGTACTTC
cdr3_aa: CASSQVGRPSNEQYF

clone_size: .
j_call: TRBJ2-2
d_call: TRBD2
v_call: TRBV5-4
cdr3_nt: TGTGCCAGCAGCTTAACTAGCGGGAGACTCACCGGGGAGCTGTTTTTT
cdr3_aa: CASSLTSGRLTGELFF

clone_size: .
j_call: TRBJ2-7
d_call: .
v_call: TRBV7-8
cdr3_nt: TGTGCCAGCAGCTACTCCGGACACGCCAAGAGCTCCTACGAGCAGTACTTC
cdr3_aa: CASSYSGHAKSSYEQYF

clone_size: .
j_call: TRBJ2-5
d_call: .
v_call: TRBV5-1
cdr3_nt: TGCGCCAGCAGCTTTGTTGTGGGGACTGCCCAAGAGACCCAGTACTTC
cdr3_aa: CASSFVVGTAQETQYF

clone_size: .
j_call: TRBJ2-2
d_call: .
v_call: TRBV5-1
cdr3_nt: TGCGCCAGCAGCCACCCCATGGGGGTGAACACCGGGGAGCTGTTTTTT
cdr3_aa: CASSHPMGVNTGELFF

clone_size: .
j_call: TRBJ2-1
d_call: TRBD1
v_call: TRBV27
cdr3_nt: TGTGCCAGCAGTTTATCGACAGGGGGCAGGAATGAGCAGTTCTTC
cdr3_aa: CASSLSTGGRNEQFF

clone_size: once
j_call: TRBJ2-1
d_call: .
v_call: TRBV29-1
cdr3_nt: TGCAGCGTCCCTAAGGGGACGGTCTACAATGAGCAGTTCTTC
cdr3_aa: CSVPKGTVYNEQFF

clone_size: .
j_call: TRBJ1-4
d_call: .
v_call: TRBV18
cdr3_nt: TGTGCCAGCTCACCAAGGACCACTTGGAATGAAAAACTGTTTTTT
cdr3_aa: CASSPRTTWNEKLFF

clone_size: few
j_call: TRBJ2-7
d_call: .
v_call: TRBV15
cdr3_nt: TGTGCCACCAGCAGAGATCCCACAGGGAGAATATACGAGCAGTACTTC
cdr3_aa: CATSRDPTGRIYEQYF